A selection of T cell receptor beta chains follows, all from one sample in a study of sequential checkpoint blockade in melanoma. Only in-frame clones appear in the TCRdb table, and some are missing; sequencing was by immunoSEQ multiplex PCR. The sample records 10,000 or so clones, around 30% being singletons. This specimen consisted of tumor tissue (inferred from file names), obtained from a patient given nivolumab and ipilimumab in sequence. All receptors derive from a human donor with melanoma. The CDR3 runs from the conserved cysteine through the conserved F or W. D genes are given only for firm matches. Rows may omit the clone size; those that give it use once, few, many or a size class.

size: many
D: NA
J: TRBJ1-1
V: TRBV11-3
CDR3: CASSLYHKNTEAFF
DNA: TGTGCCAGCAGCCTCTATCATAAGAACACTGAAGCTTTCTTT

size: many
D: NA
J: TRBJ1-2
V: TRBV11-3
CDR3: CASSSGPETYGYTF
DNA: TGTGCCAGCAGCTCAGGTCCGGAGACCTATGGCTACACCTTC

size: few
D: NA
J: TRBJ2-1
V: TRBV18
CDR3: CASSRTLSDEQFF
DNA: TGTGCCAGCTCGCGGACCCTTTCGGATGAGCAGTTCTTC

size: NA
D: NA
J: TRBJ1-2
V: TRBV19
CDR3: CASRETVGYGYGYTF
DNA: TGTGCCAGTAGAGAGACAGTGGGGTACGGGTATGGCTACACCTTC

size: NA
D: TRBD1
J: TRBJ1-1
V: TRBV6-8
CDR3: CASSPGQGSSRAFF
DNA: TGTGCCAGCAGTCCCGGACAGGGATCCTCTAGAGCTTTCTTT

size: once
D: NA
J: TRBJ1-3
V: TRBV19
CDR3: CASRNSPGNTIYF
DNA: TGTGCCAGCAGGAATTCGCCCGGAAACACCATATATTTT

size: few
D: TRBD1
J: TRBJ1-4
V: TRBV6-8
CDR3: CASRNTGAATNEKLFF
DNA: TGTGCCAGCAGAAACACAGGGGCCGCAACTAATGAAAAACTGTTTTTT

size: NA
D: TRBD1
J: TRBJ1-5
V: TRBV23-1
CDR3: CASSQGQGGDQPQHF
DNA: TGCGCCAGCAGTCAGGGACAGGGAGGGGATCAGCCCCAGCATTTT

size: NA
D: NA
J: TRBJ1-1
V: TRBV6-8
CDR3: CASSLIYGHLNTEAFF
DNA: TGTGCCAGCAGCCTAATATATGGACACCTAAACACTGAAGCTTTCTTT

size: few
D: TRBD1
J: TRBJ1-2
V: TRBV15
CDR3: CATSGDRDRLNYGYTF
DNA: TGTGCCACCAGCGGAGACCGGGACAGACTTAACTATGGCTACACCTTC

size: NA
D: NA
J: TRBJ1-1
V: TRBV6-7
CDR3: CASSENQGLTEAFF
DNA: TGTGCCAGCAGTGAAAATCAGGGGCTCACTGAAGCTTTCTTT

size: NA
D: NA
J: TRBJ1-5
V: TRBV30
CDR3: CAWSVGVYQPQHF
DNA: TGTGCCTGGAGTGTGGGGGTTTATCAGCCCCAGCATTTT

size: NA
D: NA
J: TRBJ1-4
V: TRBV19
CDR3: CASSIEQGWGEKLFF
DNA: TGTGCCAGTAGTATCGAGCAGGGATGGGGTGAAAAACTGTTTTTT

size: once
D: NA
J: TRBJ1-2
V: TRBV12-5
CDR3: CASGPGQLTLVKGYTF
DNA: TGTGCTAGTGGTCCCGGACAGCTTACCCTGGTGAAGGGCTACACCTTC

size: NA
D: NA
J: TRBJ2-7
V: TRBV6-8
CDR3: CASSYSGTVTSEQYF
DNA: TGTGCCAGCAGTTATAGCGGGACAGTGACGTCCGAGCAGTACTTC

size: few
D: NA
J: TRBJ1-6
V: TRBV11-3
CDR3: CASSLEFGASYNSPLHF
DNA: TGTGCCAGCAGCTTAGAGTTTGGGGCCTCCTATAATTCACCCCTCCACTTT

size: many
D: NA
J: TRBJ1-2
V: TRBV11-3
CDR3: CASSRLPERLYGYTF
DNA: TGTGCCAGCAGCCGCTTGCCCGAGAGACTCTATGGCTACACCTTC

size: NA
D: NA
J: TRBJ1-6
V: TRBV6-8
CDR3: CASTGFNREGSPLHF
DNA: TGTGCCAGCACGGGTTTTAACAGGGAGGGTTCACCCCTCCACTTT

size: few
D: NA
J: TRBJ2-1
V: TRBV4-1
CDR3: CASSQGQASYNEQFF
DNA: TGCGCCAGCAGCCAAGGCCAGGCTTCCTACAATGAGCAGTTCTTC

size: NA
D: NA
J: TRBJ1-1
V: TRBV30
CDR3: CAWSNGATHTEAFF
DNA: TGTGCCTGGAGTAACGGAGCAACGCACACTGAAGCTTTCTTT

size: few
D: NA
J: TRBJ2-7
V: TRBV11-3
CDR3: CASSLVGREAEQYF
DNA: TGTGCCAGCAGCTTGGTCGGCAGGGAGGCCGAGCAGTACTTC

size: few
D: NA
J: TRBJ2-1
V: TRBV19
CDR3: CASSMGNSYNEQFF
DNA: TGTGCCAGTAGTATGGGGAATTCCTACAATGAGCAGTTCTTC

size: many
D: NA
J: TRBJ1-1
V: TRBV11-3
CDR3: CASSPMAWDPEAFF
DNA: TGTGCCAGCAGCCCCATGGCTTGGGACCCTGAAGCTTTCTTT

size: few
D: NA
J: TRBJ2-7
V: TRBV6-8
CDR3: CASSSRDSGDIYEQYF
DNA: TGTGCCAGCAGTTCGAGAGATTCCGGGGATATATACGAGCAGTACTTC

size: NA
D: TRBD2
J: TRBJ2-5
V: TRBV19
CDR3: CASSTSGPQETQYF
DNA: TGTGCCAGTAGTACTAGCGGGCCGCAAGAGACCCAGTACTTC

size: few
D: TRBD2
J: TRBJ2-7
V: TRBV11-3
CDR3: CASSLKSGASSYEQYF
DNA: TGTGCCAGCAGCTTGAAGAGCGGGGCAAGCTCCTACGAGCAGTACTTC

size: NA
D: NA
J: TRBJ1-2
V: TRBV15
CDR3: CATSTNRGRNYGYTF
DNA: TGTGCCACCAGCACGAACCGGGGACGGAATTATGGCTACACCTTC

size: NA
D: NA
J: TRBJ1-2
V: TRBV11-3
CDR3: CASSLVFGGDYGYTF
DNA: TGTGCCAGCAGCTTAGTGTTCGGCGGCGACTATGGCTACACCTTC

size: NA
D: TRBD1
J: TRBJ2-1
V: TRBV19
CDR3: CASSTSFHRGNEQFF
DNA: TGTGCCAGTAGTACCTCTTTCCACAGGGGGAATGAGCAGTTCTTC

size: many
D: NA
J: TRBJ2-2
V: TRBV6-8
CDR3: CASSWTLGAAGELFF
DNA: TGTGCCAGCAGTTGGACCCTGGGGGCCGCCGGGGAGCTGTTTTTT

size: few
D: TRBD2
J: TRBJ2-7
V: TRBV6-8
CDR3: CASSDGLGHRYEQYF
DNA: TGTGCCAGCAGTGACGGACTAGGACACCGCTACGAGCAGTACTTC

size: medium-sized
D: NA
J: TRBJ2-7
V: TRBV30
CDR3: CASSAGHSYEQYF
DNA: TGTGCCTCATCCGCGGGGCACTCCTACGAGCAGTACTTC

size: NA
D: NA
J: TRBJ2-3
V: TRBV11-3
CDR3: CASSLFGSGVSTDTQYF
DNA: TGTGCCAGCAGCTTATTCGGATCCGGGGTGAGCACAGATACGCAGTATTTT

size: NA
D: TRBD2
J: TRBJ2-1
V: TRBV18
CDR3: CASSPNPIAGGSYNEQFF
DNA: TGTGCCAGCTCACCTAACCCAATAGCGGGGGGCTCCTACAATGAGCAGTTCTTC

size: NA
D: TRBD2
J: TRBJ2-7
V: TRBV11-3
CDR3: CASSSPTSGGSAGPYEQYF
DNA: TGTGCCAGCAGCTCGCCGACTAGCGGGGGTTCCGCTGGGCCCTACGAGCAGTACTTC

size: few
D: TRBD2
J: TRBJ2-1
V: TRBV11-3
CDR3: CASSPRLAGGPEQFF
DNA: TGTGCCAGCAGCCCTCGACTAGCGGGGGGCCCCGAGCAGTTCTTC

size: NA
D: TRBD1
J: TRBJ2-1
V: TRBV18
CDR3: CASSPPGGQGGYNEQFF
DNA: TGTGCCAGCTCACCACCGGGCGGACAGGGGGGCTACAATGAGCAGTTCTTC

size: NA
D: NA
J: TRBJ2-7
V: TRBV30
CDR3: CAWTPGQGYEQYF
DNA: TGTGCCTGGACCCCGGGACAAGGCTACGAGCAGTACTTC